This T cell receptor beta chain derives from a study of CD4 T cells in relation to SARS-CoV-2 and coronaviruses (dated by TCRdb to the early 2020s). Turning to the overall study: In the ViraFEST assay, PBMCs were grown with antigen for 10 days, and TCR beta CDR3s were then sequenced to identify antigen-specific clonal expansions. The negative reference condition was either a culture with an HIV-1 Nef peptide pool or a culture with no peptide. Shared crossreactive spike epitopes were mapped to their HLA restriction using patient-derived lymphoblastoid cell lines. Memory CD4+ T cell crossreactivity between SARS-CoV-2 and common cold coronavirus spike proteins was assessed at the TCR clonotype level in the study. The Adaptive Biotechnologies TCR-sequencing kit was used to sequence samples from a few pre-COVID donors and the naive versus memory experiments, whereas other data were Illumina-based. For other donors in the study, expansion assays were sequenced with a different, Illumina-based TCR-beta assay. Study-wide conclusions, independent of this receptor: About 60% of donors had memory CD4+ clonotypes that crossrecognized SARS-CoV-2 and at least one common cold coronavirus spike. Since the crossreactivity analysis centred on spike protein, crossreactivity against other viral proteins was not assessed. No donor contributed both pre-pandemic and post-infection samples, which limited tracing the source of pre-existing responses. Compared with monoreactive clones, crossreactive clones had significantly weaker SARS-CoV-2-driven expansion, a result consistent with antigenic imprinting. Small numbers of patients and of tested TCRs were a limitation of the study.

A few counts support this clone. The target of this receptor is not known. No qualities accompany the bases; no much larger clone lies one base away. Library preparation was by the immunoSEQ multiplex PCR assay. The study's own analysis went as follows. Preprocessing removed nonproductive sequences and CDR3s not starting with C, not ending with F or W, or shorter than 7 amino acids. Antigen-specific clonotypes were called with the MANAFEST web app, based on expansion relative to reference and other culture wells. A clone was considered positive if significant expansion relative to the reference culture was observed in 2 of 3 replicate wells at an FDR below 0.05. Positive clones also required significant expansion versus all other tandem wells and an odds ratio above 5. After three terminal residues were trimmed from each end, CDR3 homology was quantified as pairwise Levenshtein distance using the stringdist R package. TCRdb took over this immuneACCESS table, retaining in-frame rearrangements with V and J assigned. Such tables are incomplete; in checked studies, under half of the missing clones stem from an unresolved V gene, and the remainder is unexplained. V and J calls and clone size follow that table, whereas D and trimming were derived from the DNA. In this sample the table shows tens of thousands of clones, approximately 70% of which occur a single time. The ten largest clones capture 20% to 25% of the sample.

CD4+ T cells from unexposed donors were collected before the COVID-19 pandemic (2011-2018). Following 10 days of culture, the EasySep CD4+ T cell isolation kit was used to isolate CD4+ T cells. As cell number allowed, CD4+ T cells from unexposed donors were tested for reactivity to SARS-CoV-2 S and N and to four common cold coronavirus spike pools. About 2 million PBMCs per well were cultured in IMDM with approximately 5% human AB serum and approximately 9.5 IU/ml IL-2. Half of the culture medium was replaced with fresh IL-2-containing medium on days 3 and 7. In general, triplicate replicate wells were used for every peptide culture condition. The leukapheresis product used for the unexposed donors was purchased from a commercial source. Ficoll-Paque PLUS gradient centrifugation was used to isolate PBMCs from leukapheresis product or whole blood. PBMCs were either cryopreserved at -140°C or used fresh in the expansion assay. The QIAamp Micro DNA Kit was used to extract genomic DNA from the CD4+ T cells.

Trimming at the junction amounts to 3 bases on V and 8 bases on J, and the germline ends lie 13 bases apart. The germline V gene provides CDR1 SQVTM and CDR2 ANQGSEA. The cysteine opens and the phenylalanine closes a CDR3 of 12 amino acids. The kept DNA is CDR3 alone, 36 bases in frame from the first base. This receptor was identified in a human donor in good health. Source material: CD4+ T cells from PBMCs, cultured in vitro. This chain joins TRBV29-1 to TRBJ1-2, with the D gene call left open. The CDR3 corresponds to CSVEYSVGGYTF. The DNA is as follows: TGCAGCGTTGAGTACTCGGTGGGCGGCTACACCTTC.